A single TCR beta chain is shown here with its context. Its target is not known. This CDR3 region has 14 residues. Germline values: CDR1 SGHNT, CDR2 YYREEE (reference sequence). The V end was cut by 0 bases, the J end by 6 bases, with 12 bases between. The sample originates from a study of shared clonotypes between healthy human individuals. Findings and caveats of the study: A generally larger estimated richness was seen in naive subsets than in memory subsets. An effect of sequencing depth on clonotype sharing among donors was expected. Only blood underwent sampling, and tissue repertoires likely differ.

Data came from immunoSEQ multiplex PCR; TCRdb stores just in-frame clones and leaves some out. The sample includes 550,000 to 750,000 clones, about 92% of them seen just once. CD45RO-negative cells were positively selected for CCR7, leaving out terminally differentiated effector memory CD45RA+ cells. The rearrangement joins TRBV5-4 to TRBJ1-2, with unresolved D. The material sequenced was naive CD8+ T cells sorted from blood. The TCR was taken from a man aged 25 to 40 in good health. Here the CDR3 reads CASSLAGSPDGYTF. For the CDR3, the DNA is TGTGCCAGCAGCTTGGCCGGGAGCCCGGATGGCTACACCTTC.